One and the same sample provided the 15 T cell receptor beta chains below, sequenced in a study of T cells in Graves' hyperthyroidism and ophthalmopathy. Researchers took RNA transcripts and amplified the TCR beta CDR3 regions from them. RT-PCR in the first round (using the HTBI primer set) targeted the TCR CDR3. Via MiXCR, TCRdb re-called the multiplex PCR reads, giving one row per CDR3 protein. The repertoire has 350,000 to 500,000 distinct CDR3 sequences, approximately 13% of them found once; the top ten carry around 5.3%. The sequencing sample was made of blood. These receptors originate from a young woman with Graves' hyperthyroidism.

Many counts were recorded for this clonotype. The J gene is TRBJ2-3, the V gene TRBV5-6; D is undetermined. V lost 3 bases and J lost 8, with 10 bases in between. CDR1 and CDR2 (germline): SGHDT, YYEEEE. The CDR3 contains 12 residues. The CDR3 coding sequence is TGTGCCAGCAGCTACCGGCAGCGTACGCAGTATTTT. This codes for CASSYRQRTQYF.

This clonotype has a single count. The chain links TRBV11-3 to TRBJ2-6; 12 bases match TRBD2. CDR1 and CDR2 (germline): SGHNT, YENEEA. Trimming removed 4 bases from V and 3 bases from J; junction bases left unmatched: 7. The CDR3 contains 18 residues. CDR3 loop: CASSSRLAGADGANVLTF. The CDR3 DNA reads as TGTGCCAGCAGCTCCAGACTAGCGGGAGCGGATGGGGCCAACGTCCTGACTTTC.

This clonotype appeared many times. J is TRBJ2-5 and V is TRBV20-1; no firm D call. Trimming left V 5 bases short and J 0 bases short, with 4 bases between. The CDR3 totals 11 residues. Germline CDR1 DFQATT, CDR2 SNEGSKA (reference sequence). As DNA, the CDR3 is TGCAGTGCTTCACACCAAGAGACCCAGTACTTC. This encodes CSASHQETQYF.

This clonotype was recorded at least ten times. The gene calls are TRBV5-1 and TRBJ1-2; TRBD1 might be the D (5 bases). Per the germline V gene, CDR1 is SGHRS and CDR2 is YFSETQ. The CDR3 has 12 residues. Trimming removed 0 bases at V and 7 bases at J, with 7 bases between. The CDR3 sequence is CASSLDGGGYTF. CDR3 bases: TGCGCCAGCAGCTTGGATGGGGGTGGCTACACCTTC. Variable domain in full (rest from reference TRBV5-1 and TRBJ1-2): KAGVTQTPRYLIKTRGQQVTLSCSPISGHRSVSWYQQTPGQGLQFLFEYFSETQRNKGNFPGRFSGRQFSNSRSEMNVSTLELGDSALYLCASSLDGGGYTFGSGTRLTVV.

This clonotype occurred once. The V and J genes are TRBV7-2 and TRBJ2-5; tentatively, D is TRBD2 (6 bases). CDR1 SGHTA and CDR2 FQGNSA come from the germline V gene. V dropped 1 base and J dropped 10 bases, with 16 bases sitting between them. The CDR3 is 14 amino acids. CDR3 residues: CASSLGGLHWDQYF. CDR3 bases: TGTGCCAGCAGCTTAGGGGGACTTCACTGGGACCAGTACTTC.

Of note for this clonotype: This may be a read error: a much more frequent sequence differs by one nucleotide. In DNA, the CDR3 is TGCGGCGTTGAAGGTCTTACCTACGAGCAGTACTTC. Translating it yields CGVEGLTYEQYF. The chain carries TRBV29-1 and TRBJ2-7; D is unclear. In germline, CDR1 is SQVTM, CDR2 ANQGSEA. The CDR3 is 12 residues long.

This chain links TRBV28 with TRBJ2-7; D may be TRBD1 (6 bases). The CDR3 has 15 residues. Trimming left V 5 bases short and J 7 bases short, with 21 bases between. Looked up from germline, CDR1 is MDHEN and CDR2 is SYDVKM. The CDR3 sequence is CASSPRDTDSREQYF. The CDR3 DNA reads TGTGCCAGCAGTCCCCGGGACACCGACTCCCGGGAGCAGTACTTC.

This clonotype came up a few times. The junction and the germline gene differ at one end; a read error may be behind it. CDR3 region: CASSQGTAPSGAYEQYF. The CDR3 nucleotides read TGTGCCAGCAGCCAAGGGACGGCGCCTAGCGGAGCCTATGAGCAGTACTTC. The chain has TRBV4-2 and TRBJ2-7; 7 nucleotides line up with TRBD2. The CDR3 covers 17 residues. Germline CDR1 and CDR2: LGHNA and YNFKEQ.

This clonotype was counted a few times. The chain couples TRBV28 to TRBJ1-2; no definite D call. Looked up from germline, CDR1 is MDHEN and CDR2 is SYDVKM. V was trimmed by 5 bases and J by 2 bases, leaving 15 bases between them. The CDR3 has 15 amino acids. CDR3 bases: TGTGCCAGCAGTCCCTCCTTACCGGGGAACTATGGCTACACCTTC. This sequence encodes CASSPSLPGNYGYTF.

CDR3 in DNA: TGTGCCAGCAGCCTCCCCCGGGGGCACTCTGGAAACACCATATATTTT. The encoded protein is CASSLPRGHSGNTIYF. This chain links TRBV3-1 with TRBJ1-3, with D perhaps TRBD1 (6 bases). There are 16 residues in the CDR3. Trimming left V 4 bases short and J 0 bases short, with 13 bases between. Germline V gene data show CDR1 as LGHDT and CDR2 as YNNKEL (reference sequence).

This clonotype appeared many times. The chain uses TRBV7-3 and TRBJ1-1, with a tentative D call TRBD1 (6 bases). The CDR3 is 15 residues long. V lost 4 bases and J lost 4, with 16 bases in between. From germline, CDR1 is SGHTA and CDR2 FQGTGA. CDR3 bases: TGTGCCAGCAGCTCGACATCCGGGACAAGCACTGAAGCTTTCTTT. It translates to CASSSTSGTSTEAFF.

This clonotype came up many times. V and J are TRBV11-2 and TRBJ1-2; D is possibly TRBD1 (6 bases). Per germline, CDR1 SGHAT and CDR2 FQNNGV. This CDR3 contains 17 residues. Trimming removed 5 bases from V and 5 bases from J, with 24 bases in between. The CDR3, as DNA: TGTGCCAGCAGCCCCCACCGGGACCAGGGTAGGGGGTATGGCTACACCTTC. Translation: CASSPHRDQGRGYGYTF.

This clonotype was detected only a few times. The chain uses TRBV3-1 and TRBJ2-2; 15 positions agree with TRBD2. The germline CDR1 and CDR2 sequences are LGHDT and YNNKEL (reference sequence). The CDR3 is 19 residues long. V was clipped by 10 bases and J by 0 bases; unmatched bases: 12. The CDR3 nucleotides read TGTGCCACAAGACGGACTAGCGGGAGGGAGTACGCGAACACCGGGGAGCTGTTTTTT. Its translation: CATRRTSGREYANTGELFF.

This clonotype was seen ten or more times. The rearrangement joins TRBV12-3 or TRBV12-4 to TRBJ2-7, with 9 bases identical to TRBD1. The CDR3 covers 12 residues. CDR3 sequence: CPGQGCFYEQYF. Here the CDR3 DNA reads TGTCCTGGACAGGGGTGTTTCTACGAGCAGTACTTC.

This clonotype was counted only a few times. The CDR3 DNA is TGTGCCAGCAGCCTAAGGACAGGGGTGGTGGCCGGGGAGCTGTTTTTT. Amino acid sequence: CASSLRTGVVAGELFF. V is TRBV13 and J is TRBJ2-2, with 9 bases aligning to TRBD1. Trimming removed 5 bases from V and 6 bases from J; junction bases left unmatched: 10. Germline V gives CDR1 PRHDT, CDR2 FYEKMQ (reference sequence). CDR3 length: 16 amino acids.